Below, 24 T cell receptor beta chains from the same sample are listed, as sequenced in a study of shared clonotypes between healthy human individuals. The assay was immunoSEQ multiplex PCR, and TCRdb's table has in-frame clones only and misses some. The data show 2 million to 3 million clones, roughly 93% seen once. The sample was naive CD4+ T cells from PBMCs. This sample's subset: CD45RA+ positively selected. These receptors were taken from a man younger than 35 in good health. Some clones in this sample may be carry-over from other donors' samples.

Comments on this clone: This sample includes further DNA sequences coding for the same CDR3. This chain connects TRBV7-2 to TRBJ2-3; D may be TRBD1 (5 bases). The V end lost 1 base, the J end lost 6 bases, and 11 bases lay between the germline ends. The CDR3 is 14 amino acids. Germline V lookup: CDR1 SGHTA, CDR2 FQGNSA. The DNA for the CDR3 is TGTGCCAGCAGCTTAGTTTCTGGGGCCGATACGCAGTATTTT. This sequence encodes CASSLVSGADTQYF.

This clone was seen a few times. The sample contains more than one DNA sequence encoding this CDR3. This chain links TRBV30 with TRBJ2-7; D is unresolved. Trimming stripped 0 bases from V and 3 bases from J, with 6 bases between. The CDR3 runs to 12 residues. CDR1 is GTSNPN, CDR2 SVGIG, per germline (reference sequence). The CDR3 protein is CAWSVLGYEQYF. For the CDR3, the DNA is TGTGCCTGGAGTGTACTGGGCTACGAGCAGTACTTC.

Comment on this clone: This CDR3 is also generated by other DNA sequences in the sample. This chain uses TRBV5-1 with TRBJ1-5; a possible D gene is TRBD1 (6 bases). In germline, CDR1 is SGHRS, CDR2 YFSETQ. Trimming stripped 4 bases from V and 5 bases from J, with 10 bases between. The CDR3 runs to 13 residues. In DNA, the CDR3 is TGCGCCAGCAGCCTGGACAGTTATCAGCCCCAGCATTTT. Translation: CASSLDSYQPQHF. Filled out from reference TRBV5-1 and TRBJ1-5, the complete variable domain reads KAGVTQTPRYLIKTRGQQVTLSCSPISGHRSVSWYQQTPGQGLQFLFEYFSETQRNKGNFPGRFSGRQFSNSRSEMNVSTLELGDSALYLCASSLDSYQPQHFGDGTRLSIL.

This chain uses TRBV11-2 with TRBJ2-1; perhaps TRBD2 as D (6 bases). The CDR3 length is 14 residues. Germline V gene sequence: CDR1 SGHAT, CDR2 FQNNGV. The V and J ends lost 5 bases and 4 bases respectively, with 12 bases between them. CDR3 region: CASSKSGSYNEQFF. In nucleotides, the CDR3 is TGTGCCAGCAGCAAAAGCGGGTCGTACAATGAGCAGTTCTTC.

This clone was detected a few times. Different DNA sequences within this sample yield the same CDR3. CDR3 sequence reads: CASSLGHPNTEAFF. The CDR3 nucleotides are TGTGCCAGCAGCCTGGGACACCCGAACACTGAAGCTTTCTTT. The chain employs TRBV5-4 and TRBJ1-1; D is perhaps TRBD1 (6 bases). Germline V gene lookup returns CDR1 SGHNT and CDR2 YYREEE (reference sequence). V lost 4 bases, J lost 1 base, and 11 bases lay in between. The CDR3 spans 14 residues. Drawing the rest from reference TRBV5-4 and TRBJ1-1, the complete variable domain is ETGVTQSPTHLIKTRGQQVTLRCSSQSGHNTVSWYQQALGQGPQFIFQYYREEENGRGNFPPRFSGLQFPNYSSELNVNALELDDSALYLCASSLGHPNTEAFFGQGTRLTVV.

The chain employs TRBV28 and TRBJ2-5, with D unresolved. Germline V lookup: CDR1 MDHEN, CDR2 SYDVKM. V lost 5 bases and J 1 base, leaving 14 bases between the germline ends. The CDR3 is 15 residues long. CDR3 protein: CASSPSRTSQETQYF. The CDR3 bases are TGTGCCAGCAGTCCATCACGGACCTCCCAAGAGACCCAGTACTTC. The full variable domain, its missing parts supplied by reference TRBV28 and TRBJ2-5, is DVKVTQSSRYLVKRTGEKVFLECVQDMDHENMFWYRQDPGLGLRLIYFSYDVKMKEKGDIPEGYSVSREKKERFSLILESASTNQTSMYLCASSPSRTSQETQYFGPGTRLLVL.

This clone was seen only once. The CDR3 here is CASSLHLSSYNEQFF. The DNA of the CDR3 is TGCGCCAGCAGCCTACACCTTTCCTCCTACAATGAGCAGTTCTTC. V is TRBV5-1 and J is TRBJ2-1; D ambiguous. The CDR3 loop spans 15 amino acids. Germline loops: CDR1 SGHRS, CDR2 YFSETQ. The V and J ends lost 4 bases and 0 bases respectively, with 11 bases between them.

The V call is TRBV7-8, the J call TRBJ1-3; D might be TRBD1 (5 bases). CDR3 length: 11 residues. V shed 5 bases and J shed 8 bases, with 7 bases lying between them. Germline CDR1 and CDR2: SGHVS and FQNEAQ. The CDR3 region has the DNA TGTGCCAGCAGCCCCAGGGACACCATATATTTT. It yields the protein CASSPRDTIYF.

CDR3: CASQLAGERGELFF. CDR3 DNA: TGTGCCAGCCAACTAGCGGGGGAGCGGGGGGAGCTGTTTTTT. This chain joins TRBV27 and TRBJ2-2, with TRBD2 matching 11 bases. Germline loops: CDR1 MNHEY, CDR2 SMNVEV (reference sequence). Trimming removed 8 bases from V and 8 bases from J; junction bases left unmatched: 7. The CDR3 totals 14 residues.

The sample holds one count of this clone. CDR3 sequence (DNA): TGTGCCAGCAGCGCAAGACAGGGGCCCACCTACGAGCAGTACTTC. Amino acids: CASSARQGPTYEQYF. V and J are TRBV7-9 and TRBJ2-7, with 8 bases identical to TRBD1. Germline V gene sequence: CDR1 SEHNR, CDR2 FQNEAQ (reference sequence). V trimming: 5 bases; J trimming: 2 bases; junction bases outside the gene matches: 8. The CDR3 length is 15 residues.

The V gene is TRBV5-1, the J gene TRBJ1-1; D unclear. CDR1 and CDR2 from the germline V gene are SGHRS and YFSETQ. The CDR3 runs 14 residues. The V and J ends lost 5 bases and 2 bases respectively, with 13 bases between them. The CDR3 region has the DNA TGCGCCAGCAGGGCCTCGGGTGTTAACACTGAAGCTTTCTTT. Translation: CASRASGVNTEAFF.

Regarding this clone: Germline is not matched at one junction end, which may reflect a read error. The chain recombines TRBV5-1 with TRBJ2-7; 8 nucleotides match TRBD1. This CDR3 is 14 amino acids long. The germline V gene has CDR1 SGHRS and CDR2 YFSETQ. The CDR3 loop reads CASSRFDRGSEQYF. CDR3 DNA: TGTGCCAGCAGTCGTTTCGACAGGGGATCCGAGCAGTACTTC.

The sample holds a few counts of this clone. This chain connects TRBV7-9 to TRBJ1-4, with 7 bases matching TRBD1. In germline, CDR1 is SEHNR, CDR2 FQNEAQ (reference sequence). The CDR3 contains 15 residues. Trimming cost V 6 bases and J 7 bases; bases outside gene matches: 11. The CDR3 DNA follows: TGTGCCAGCAGTCTCTCGCGGACAGGACCTGAAAAACTGTTTTTT. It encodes CASSLSRTGPEKLFF.

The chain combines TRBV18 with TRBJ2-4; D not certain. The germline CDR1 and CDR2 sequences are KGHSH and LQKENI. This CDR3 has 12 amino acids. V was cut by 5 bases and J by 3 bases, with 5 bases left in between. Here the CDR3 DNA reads TGTGCCAGCTCAAGAAACAAAAACATTCAGTACTTC. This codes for CASSRNKNIQYF.

The chain's CDR3 is CSVVAAAQNTGELFF. The CDR3 bases are TGCAGCGTTGTAGCGGCAGCTCAGAACACCGGGGAGCTGTTTTTT. This chain joins TRBV29-1 and TRBJ2-2; possibly TRBD2 for D (6 bases). The ends were cut back, 4 bases at V and 1 base at J, with 13 bases in the middle. Germline CDR1 is SQVTM and CDR2 is ANQGSEA. This CDR3 region has 15 residues.

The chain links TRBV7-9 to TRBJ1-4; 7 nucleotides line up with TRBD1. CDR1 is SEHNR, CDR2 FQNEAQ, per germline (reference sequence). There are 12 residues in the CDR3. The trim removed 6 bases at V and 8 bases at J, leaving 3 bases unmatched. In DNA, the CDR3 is TGTGCCAGCAGGACGGACAGGGAAAAACTGTTTTTT. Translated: CASRTDREKLFF.

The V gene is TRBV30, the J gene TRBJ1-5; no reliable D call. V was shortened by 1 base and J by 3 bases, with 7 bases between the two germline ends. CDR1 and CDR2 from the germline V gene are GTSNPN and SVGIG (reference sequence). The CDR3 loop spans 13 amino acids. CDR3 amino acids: CAWSGTYNQPQHF. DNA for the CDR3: TGTGCCTGGAGTGGAACCTACAATCAGCCCCAGCATTTT.

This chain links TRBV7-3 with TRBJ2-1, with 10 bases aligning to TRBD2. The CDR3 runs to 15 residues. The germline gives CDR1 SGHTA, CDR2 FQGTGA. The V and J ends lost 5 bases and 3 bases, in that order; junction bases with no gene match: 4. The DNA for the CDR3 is TGTGCCAGCAGCCCCAGCGGGGGGGTCTACAATGAGCAGTTCTTC. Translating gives CASSPSGGVYNEQFF.

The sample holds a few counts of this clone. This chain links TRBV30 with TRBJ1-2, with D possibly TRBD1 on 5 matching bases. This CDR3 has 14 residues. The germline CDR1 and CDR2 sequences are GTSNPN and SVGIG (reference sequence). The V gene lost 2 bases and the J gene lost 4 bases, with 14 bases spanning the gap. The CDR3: CAWSPSWDPYGYTF. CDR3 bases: TGTGCCTGGAGTCCCTCCTGGGACCCCTATGGCTACACCTTC.

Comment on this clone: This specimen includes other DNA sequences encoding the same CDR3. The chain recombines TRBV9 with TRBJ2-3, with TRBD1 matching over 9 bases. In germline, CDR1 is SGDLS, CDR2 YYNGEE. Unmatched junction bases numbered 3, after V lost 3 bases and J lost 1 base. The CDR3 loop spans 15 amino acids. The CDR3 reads CASSGTGGGTDTQYF. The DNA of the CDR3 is TGTGCCAGCAGCGGAACAGGGGGCGGCACAGATACGCAGTATTTT.

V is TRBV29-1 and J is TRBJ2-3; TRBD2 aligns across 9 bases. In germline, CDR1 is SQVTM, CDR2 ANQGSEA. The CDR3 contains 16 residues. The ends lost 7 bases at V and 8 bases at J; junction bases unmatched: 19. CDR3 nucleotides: TGCAGCGCCGTAGCGGGAGCACTACACAGATCGGGTACGCAGTATTTT. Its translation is CSAVAGALHRSGTQYF.

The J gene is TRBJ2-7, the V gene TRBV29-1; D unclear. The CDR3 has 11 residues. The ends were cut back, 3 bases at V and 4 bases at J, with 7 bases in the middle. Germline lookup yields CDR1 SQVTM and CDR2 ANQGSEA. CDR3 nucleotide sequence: TGCAGCGTTGAGTACCAGTACGAGCAGTACTTC. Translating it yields CSVEYQYEQYF.

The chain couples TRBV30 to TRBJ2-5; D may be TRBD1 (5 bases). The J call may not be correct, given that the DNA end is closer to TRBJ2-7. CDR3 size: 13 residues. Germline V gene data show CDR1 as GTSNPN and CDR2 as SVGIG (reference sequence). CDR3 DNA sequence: TGTGCCTGGAATGAGGACATTCAGGGCGAGCAGTACTTC. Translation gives CAWNEDIQGEQYF.

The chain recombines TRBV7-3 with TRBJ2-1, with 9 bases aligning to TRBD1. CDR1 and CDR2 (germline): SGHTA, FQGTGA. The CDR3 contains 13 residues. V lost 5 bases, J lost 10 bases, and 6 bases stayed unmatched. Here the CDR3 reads CASSVNRGREQFF. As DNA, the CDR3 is TGTGCCAGCAGCGTAAACAGGGGGCGGGAGCAGTTCTTC.